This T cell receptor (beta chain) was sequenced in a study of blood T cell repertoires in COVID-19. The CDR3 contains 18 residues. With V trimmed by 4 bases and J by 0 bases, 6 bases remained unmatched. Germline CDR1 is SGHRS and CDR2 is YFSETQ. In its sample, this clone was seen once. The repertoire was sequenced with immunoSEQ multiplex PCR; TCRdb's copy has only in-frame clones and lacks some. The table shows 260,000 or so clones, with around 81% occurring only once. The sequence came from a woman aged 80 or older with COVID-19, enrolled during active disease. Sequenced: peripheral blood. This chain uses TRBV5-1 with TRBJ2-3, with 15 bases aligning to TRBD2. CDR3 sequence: CASSLGTSGRYSTDTQYF. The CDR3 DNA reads TGCGCCAGCAGCCTTGGGACTAGCGGGAGGTATAGCACAGATACGCAGTATTTT. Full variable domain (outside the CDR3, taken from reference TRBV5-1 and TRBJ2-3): KAGVTQTPRYLIKTRGQQVTLSCSPISGHRSVSWYQQTPGQGLQFLFEYFSETQRNKGNFPGRFSGRQFSNSRSEMNVSTLELGDSALYLCASSLGTSGRYSTDTQYFGPGTRLTVL.